This T cell receptor beta chain stems from a study of CXCR3-negative and CXCR3-positive naive CD8 T cells. Through 5' RACE with UMI labels, the TRB cDNA libraries were prepared. Each CDR3 protein gets one entry in TCRdb, which reprocessed the 5' RACE reads and gives no DNA. Its clone listing holds under 150,000 distinct CDR3 sequences. With respect to this clonotype: The antigen is not known.

At around 300,000 cells each, triplicate sorts were carried out for each CD8+ T cell subset. Notes on the study in general: When CXCR3-positive naive cells were set against CXCR3-negative naive cells, the former had more hydrophobic TRB CDR3s.

Sequencing was performed on naive CXCR3+ CD8+ T cells from blood. Subset of the sample: CD45RO-CCR7+CD27+CD95- naive CD8+ T cells expressing CXCR3 (TNR3+). The sequence was obtained from a human donor in good health. Some clones in this sample may be carry-over from other donors' samples.

The CDR3 sequence is CSVAGQMNTEAFF. The V call is TRBV29-1, the J call TRBJ1-1; TCRdb gives TRBD1 as the D gene, but with no DNA this cannot be confirmed. The CDR3 is 13 residues long. CDR1 is SQVTM, CDR2 ANQGSEA, per germline.